Below are 18 T cell receptor beta chains sequenced from a single sample in a study of T cells in tuberculosis. This sample's time point: new active TB diagnosis, blood taken before or within 7 days of starting treatment. Assay used: immunoSEQ multiplex PCR; TCRdb lists only in-frame clones, some missing. This sample has around 30,000 clones, with 93% found just once. Sample: PBMCs, taken at tuberculosis diagnosis. These receptor sequences come from an adult with tuberculosis.

CDR3 DNA: TGTGCCAGCAGTCTCGGACAGGGGCCCACAGATACGCAGTATTTT. Protein product: CASSLGQGPTDTQYF. The chain carries TRBV28 and TRBJ2-3, with 9 bases aligning to TRBD1. Trimming at V came to 5 bases and at J to 2 bases, leaving 5 bases not matched to a gene. There are 15 residues in the CDR3. Germline-derived CDR1 and CDR2 are MDHEN and SYDVKM.

The sample holds a few counts of this clone. The V and J genes are TRBV2 and TRBJ1-4, with a weak D call TRBD1 (5 bases). Germline V gene data show CDR1 as SNHLY and CDR2 as FYNNEI. V lost 4 bases to trimming and J lost 3 bases, with 12 bases between them. The CDR3 spans 15 residues. The chain's CDR3 is CASSGRWGANEKLFF. The DNA for the CDR3 is TGTGCCAGCAGTGGCCGATGGGGGGCTAATGAAAAACTGTTTTTT.

The J gene is TRBJ1-1, the V gene TRBV19; TRBD1 matches 8 bases. V gave up 8 bases and J gave up 2 bases; unmatched junction bases: 1. The V gene's germline CDR1 is LNHDA and CDR2 SQIVND (reference sequence). This CDR3 has 12 amino acids. The CDR3 DNA sequence: TGTGCCAGTGGGACAGGCAACACTGAAGCTTTCTTT. Encoded protein: CASGTGNTEAFF.

The V and J genes are TRBV30 and TRBJ1-1, with 7 bases identical to TRBD1. V lost 0 bases to trimming and J lost 1 base; unmatched junction nucleotides: 5. Per the germline V gene, CDR1 is GTSNPN and CDR2 is SVGIG (reference sequence). The CDR3 covers 15 residues. DNA for the CDR3: TGTGCCTGGAGTGTATTTCCAGGGGGGAACACTGAAGCTTTCTTT. Its protein is CAWSVFPGGNTEAFF.

The chain has TRBV4-1 and TRBJ2-5; 13 bases are a match to TRBD2. CDR1 and CDR2 from the germline V gene are MGHRA and YSYEKL. The ends lost 4 bases at V and 6 bases at J; junction bases unmatched: 5. The CDR3 sequence is 15 residues long. The chain's CDR3 is CASSRTSGGEQTQYF. The CDR3 DNA is TGCGCCAGCAGCCGGACTAGCGGGGGTGAGCAGACCCAGTACTTC.

The V gene is TRBV2, the J gene TRBJ2-7, with 13 nucleotides matching TRBD2. The germline V gene encodes CDR1 SNHLY and CDR2 FYNNEI. CDR3 size: 15 residues. The junction had 9 bases not matched to a gene; V was cut back by 8 bases and J by 5 bases. As DNA, the CDR3 is TGTGCCAGCTCCCCGGGGACTAGCGGGATCCACGAGCAGTACTTC. As protein: CASSPGTSGIHEQYF. Full variable domain (missing parts from reference TRBV2 and TRBJ2-7): EPEVTQTPSHQVTQMGQEVILRCVPISNHLYFYWYRQILGQKVEFLVSFYNNEISEKSEIFDDQFSVERPDGSNFTLKIRSTKLEDSAMYFCASSPGTSGIHEQYFGPGTRLTVT.

The rearrangement links TRBV23-1 to TRBJ2-2; D not resolved. TRBV23-1 is noted as an ORF with a role that remains uncertain. V dropped 4 bases and J dropped 2 bases, with 11 bases sitting between them. The CDR3 contains 15 residues. The CDR3 DNA is TGCGCCAGCAGTCGCCCTAAGAGAAACACCGGGGAGCTGTTTTTT. It codes for CASSRPKRNTGELFF.

The chain has TRBV5-1 and TRBJ2-7; tentatively, D is TRBD1 (5 bases). Germline-derived CDR1 and CDR2 are SGHRS and YFSETQ. The CDR3 sequence is 12 residues long. Deletions cut 2 bases from V and 6 bases from J, with 9 bases between. In nucleotides, the CDR3 is TGCGCCAGCAGCTTAGACAGAGCCGAGCAGTACTTC. It codes for CASSLDRAEQYF.

This clone was seen once. The chain recombines TRBV2 with TRBJ1-5; 9 bases fit TRBD1. Per the germline V gene, CDR1 is SNHLY and CDR2 is FYNNEI. Trimming cost V 4 bases and J 3 bases; bases outside gene matches: 4. The CDR3 runs to 15 residues. CDR3 nucleotide sequence: TGTGCCAGCAGTGGGCCACAGGGGGCCAATCAGCCCCAGCATTTT. As protein: CASSGPQGANQPQHF.

V and J are TRBV15 and TRBJ2-3; 10 nucleotides align to TRBD2. The length of the CDR3 is 19 residues. Trimming at V came to 6 bases and at J to 4 bases, leaving 19 bases not matched to a gene. In germline, CDR1 is LNHNV, CDR2 YYDKDF (reference sequence). The CDR3 DNA follows: TGTGCCACCAGACCCCTACCCTTATCTCTAGCGGGAGTGGCAGATACGCAGTATTTT. It specifies CATRPLPLSLAGVADTQYF.

The rearrangement links TRBV5-6 to TRBJ1-2; 7 nucleotides match TRBD1. This CDR3 comprises 15 residues. CDR1 and CDR2 (germline): SGHDT, YYEEEE. After removal of 3 bases from V and 6 bases from J, the junction contained 11 bases not matched to a gene. The CDR3 reads CASSWGTESINGYTF. The CDR3 DNA is TGTGCCAGCAGCTGGGGGACAGAATCCATCAATGGCTACACCTTC. The variable domain in full, with the rest retrieved from reference TRBV5-6 and TRBJ1-2, is DAGVTQSPTHLIKTRGQQVTLRCSPKSGHDTVSWYQQALGQGPQFIFQYYEEEERQRGNFPDRFSGHQFPNYSSELNVNALLLGDSALYLCASSWGTESINGYTFGSGTRLTVV.

The V gene is TRBV2, the J gene TRBJ1-4, with a weak D call TRBD1 (5 bases). Trimming left V 6 bases short and J 8 bases short, with 16 bases between. The germline CDR1 and CDR2 sequences are SNHLY and FYNNEI. This CDR3 is built from 14 residues. The CDR3 DNA is TGTGCCAGCAGGAGCCAGGCCGGGGGAGAAAAACTGTTTTTT. It translates to CASRSQAGGEKLFF.

The chain combines TRBV5-4 with TRBJ2-6; a weak D match, TRBD1 (6 bases). The length of the CDR3 is 14 residues. The germline gives CDR1 SGHNT, CDR2 YYREEE (reference sequence). V was clipped by 5 bases and J by 3 bases, with 9 bases between them. The CDR3 DNA sequence: TGTGCCAGCAGTCAGGGGCTTGGGGCCAACGTCCTGACTTTC. Encoded protein: CASSQGLGANVLTF.

CDR3 sequence: CASGLGTGYNEQFF. CDR3 DNA: TGTGCCAGCGGATTGGGGACAGGTTACAATGAGCAGTTCTTC. The V call is TRBV6-1, the J call TRBJ2-1; the match to TRBD1 covers 8 bases. This CDR3 has 14 residues. Germline V gives CDR1 MNHNS, CDR2 SASEGT. The ends lost 8 bases at V and 4 bases at J; junction bases unmatched: 7.

The CDR3 here is CASSSRDRVNQPQHF. CDR3 DNA sequence: TGTGCCAGCAGTTCCAGGGACAGGGTCAATCAGCCCCAGCATTTT. The rearrangement links TRBV28 to TRBJ1-5, with TRBD1 matching 9 bases. Losses at the gene ends were 4 bases for V and 3 bases for J; bases not matched to a gene: 4. The CDR3 has 15 amino acids. CDR1 is MDHEN, CDR2 SYDVKM, per germline.

This clone was found once. J is TRBJ2-3 and V is TRBV6-6, with D perhaps matching TRBD2 (6 bases). The ends were cut back, 0 bases at V and 1 base at J, with 11 bases in the middle. Germline V lookup: CDR1 MNHNY, CDR2 SVGAGI (reference sequence). There are 16 residues in the CDR3. This chain's CDR3 is CASSYSLSSGTDTQYF. DNA for the CDR3: TGTGCCAGCAGTTACTCGCTGTCTAGCGGCACAGATACGCAGTATTTT.

The chain couples TRBV18 to TRBJ1-3, with TRBD1 as a possible D gene (5 bases). The CDR3 runs 17 residues. The V gene's germline CDR1 is KGHSH and CDR2 LQKENI. V lost 3 bases to trimming and J lost 0 bases, with 15 bases between them. CDR3 loop: CASSPQTGETSGNTIYF. The DNA of the CDR3 is TGTGCCAGCTCACCCCAGACGGGGGAGACCTCTGGAAACACCATATATTTT.

The chain links TRBV6-6 to TRBJ2-7; tentatively, D is TRBD1 (6 bases). The V gene's germline CDR1 is MNHNY and CDR2 SVGAGI (reference sequence). This CDR3 is 15 amino acids long. The V end lost 5 bases, the J end lost 5 bases, and 19 bases lay between the germline ends. In nucleotides, the CDR3 is TGTGCCAGCAGTCCGACAGGACCGCTGACCCACGAGCAGTACTTC. This sequence encodes CASSPTGPLTHEQYF.